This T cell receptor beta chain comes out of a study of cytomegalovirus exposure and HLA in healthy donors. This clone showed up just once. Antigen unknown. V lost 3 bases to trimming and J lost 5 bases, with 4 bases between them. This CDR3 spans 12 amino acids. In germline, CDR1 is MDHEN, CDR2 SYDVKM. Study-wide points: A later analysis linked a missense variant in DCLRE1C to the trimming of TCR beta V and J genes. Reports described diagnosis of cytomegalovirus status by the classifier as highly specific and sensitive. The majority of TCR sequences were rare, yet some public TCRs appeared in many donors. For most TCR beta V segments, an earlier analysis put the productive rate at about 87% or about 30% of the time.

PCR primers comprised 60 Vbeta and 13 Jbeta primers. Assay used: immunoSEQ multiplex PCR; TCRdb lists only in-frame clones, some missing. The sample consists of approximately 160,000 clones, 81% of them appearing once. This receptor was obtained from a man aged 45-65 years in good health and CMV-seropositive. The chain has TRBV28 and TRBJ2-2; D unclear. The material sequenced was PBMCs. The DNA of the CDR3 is TGTGCCAGCAGTTTGAGGACCGGGGAGCTGTTTTTT. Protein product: CASSLRTGELFF.